A single sample is the source of the 21 T cell receptor beta chains below, sequenced in a study of yellow fever vaccine responses in identical twins. TCRdb passed the RT-PCR reads through MiXCR, listing each CDR3 protein once. The sample holds about 11,000 distinct CDR3 sequences, over 60% seen once. The sequences come from T cells from blood (PBMCs), unsorted or a sorted subset (not recorded which), collected before or after yellow fever vaccination (not recorded which). The receptors come from a woman under 30 who received the yellow fever vaccine.

V usage is TRBV5-6 and J usage is TRBJ1-1; D gene unclear. The CDR3 is 14 residues long. Per germline, CDR1 SGHDT and CDR2 YYEEEE. Trimming stripped 2 bases from V and 1 base from J, with 9 bases between. For the CDR3, the DNA is TGTGCCAGCAGCTTTGGCAGCTCGAACACTGAAGCTTTCTTT. This gives the protein CASSFGSSNTEAFF.

The chain employs TRBV19 and TRBJ2-2; no definite D call. V lost 6 bases, J lost 3 bases, and 2 bases lay in between. CDR3 length: 11 amino acids. Germline values: CDR1 LNHDA, CDR2 SQIVND (reference sequence). The chain's CDR3 is CASSYTGELFF. Written as DNA, the CDR3 is TGTGCCAGTAGCTACACCGGGGAGCTGTTTTTT.

The V gene is TRBV7-6, the J gene TRBJ1-2; no definite D call. Germline V CDR1 and CDR2: SGHVS, FNYEAQ. The CDR3 spans 13 residues. Trimming pared 5 bases from V and 8 bases from J, leaving 15 bases between. The CDR3 DNA is TGTGCCAGCAGCCACGAGGGATTAGGGGGCTACACCTTC. This codes for CASSHEGLGGYTF.

In its sample, this clonotype was seen once. The rearrangement joins TRBV28 to TRBJ1-2; 7 bases match TRBD1. V was clipped by 7 bases and J by 5 bases; unmatched bases: 4. Germline CDR1 is MDHEN and CDR2 is SYDVKM. This CDR3 is built from 12 residues. In DNA, the CDR3 is TGTGCCAGCACCCAGGGGGGTTATGGCTACACCTTC. Its translation: CASTQGGYGYTF.

This clonotype was recorded a few times. J is TRBJ2-1 and V is TRBV7-3; D not certain. This CDR3 is built from 12 residues. V dropped 0 bases and J dropped 10 bases, with 7 bases sitting between them. The germline CDR1 and CDR2 sequences are SGHTA and FQGTGA. CDR3 DNA sequence: TGTGCCAGCAGCTTAACTGGTCAGGAGCAGTTCTTC. Its translation: CASSLTGQEQFF.

This chain connects TRBV28 to TRBJ2-7, with D possibly being TRBD1 (5 bases). The CDR3 contains 13 residues. V was clipped by 2 bases and J by 4 bases, with 9 bases between them. Germline V gene lookup returns CDR1 MDHEN and CDR2 SYDVKM. CDR3 loop: CASSLPRAYEQYV. CDR3 DNA sequence: TGTGCCAGCAGTTTACCCAGGGCATACGAGCAGTACGTC.

In its sample, this clonotype was seen once. The chain links TRBV25-1 to TRBJ1-5, with D unresolved. Germline V lookup: CDR1 MGHDK, CDR2 SYGVNS. The germline V and J ends were trimmed by 4 bases and 4 bases, with 11 bases remaining between them. The CDR3 has 14 residues. The CDR3 bases are TGTGCCAGCAGTGCTTGGGAATTAAATCAGCCCCAGCATTTT. Translating it yields CASSAWELNQPQHF.

The rearrangement uses TRBV7-9 and TRBJ2-3, with no clear D. The V end was cut by 3 bases, the J end by 2 bases, with 15 bases between. The CDR3 has 16 residues. The germline gives CDR1 SEHNR, CDR2 FQNEAQ (reference sequence). CDR3 protein: CASSFFYGPLTDTQYF. DNA of the CDR3: TGTGCCAGCAGCTTCTTCTACGGGCCCCTCACAGATACGCAGTATTTT.

This clonotype came up once. The gene calls are TRBV13 and TRBJ2-7; TRBD2 might be the D (6 bases). This CDR3 has 16 amino acids. CDR1 is PRHDT, CDR2 FYEKMQ, per germline (reference sequence). Trimming took off 9 bases at V and 3 bases at J, with 24 bases between the two ends. CDR3 residues: CARSPTLGLGGYEQYF. The CDR3 coding sequence is TGTGCCAGAAGCCCCACCCTCGGACTGGGAGGCTACGAGCAGTACTTC.

A single count supports this clonotype. This sequence joins TRBV2 and TRBJ2-5; TRBD1 might be the D (6 bases). In germline, CDR1 is SNHLY, CDR2 FYNNEI. This CDR3 region has 14 residues. The germline V and J ends were trimmed by 5 bases and 2 bases, with 12 bases remaining between them. The CDR3 region is CASSSWTVQETQYF. CDR3 nucleotide sequence: TGTGCCAGCAGTTCCTGGACAGTGCAAGAGACCCAGTACTTC.

The chain employs TRBV6-1 and TRBJ2-3; D is undetermined. Trimming removed 1 base from V and 1 base from J, with 9 bases in between. Germline-derived CDR1 and CDR2 are MNHNS and SASEGT. The CDR3 covers 15 residues. CDR3 in DNA: TGTGCCAGCAGTGAAGAAGGGATTCGCACAGATACGCAGTATTTT. The encoded protein is CASSEEGIRTDTQYF.

The sample holds a few counts of this clonotype. This rearrangement joins TRBV10-3 to TRBJ2-1; no clear D. The germline V gene has CDR1 ENHRY and CDR2 SYGVKD. V was clipped by 2 bases and J by 0 bases, with 17 bases between them. The CDR3 extends over 18 amino acids. The CDR3 sequence is CAISEIIIGPLSYNEQFF. The CDR3 DNA reads TGTGCCATCAGTGAGATCATAATCGGGCCTCTCTCCTACAATGAGCAGTTCTTC.

The chain joins TRBV2 to TRBJ2-5, with D maybe TRBD1 (6 bases). Between the trimmed V and J ends, which lost 7 bases and 2 bases, there was a span of 11 bases. The CDR3 contains 13 residues. Germline V gives CDR1 SNHLY, CDR2 FYNNEI. CDR3 bases: TGTGCCAGCAACTACAGGGAACAAGAGACCCAGTACTTC. Its protein is CASNYREQETQYF. The full variable domain, completed using reference TRBV2 and TRBJ2-5, is EPEVTQTPSHQVTQMGQEVILRCVPISNHLYFYWYRQILGQKVEFLVSFYNNEISEKSEIFDDQFSVERPDGSNFTLKIRSTKLEDSAMYFCASNYREQETQYFGPGTRLLVL.

This sequence joins TRBV27 and TRBJ2-1; no reliable D call. Germline assignment: CDR1 MNHEY and CDR2 SMNVEV (reference sequence). Trimming removed 11 bases at V and 6 bases at J, with 11 bases between. The CDR3 covers 11 residues. The CDR3 here is CALSDGNEQFF. The CDR3 coding sequence is TGTGCCTTATCGGACGGCAATGAGCAGTTCTTC.

This clonotype came up a few times. The CDR3 here is CASSVSGIAYNEQFF. The DNA of the CDR3 is TGTGCCAGCAGCGTTAGCGGGATCGCCTACAATGAGCAGTTCTTC. The chain has TRBV9 and TRBJ2-1; TRBD2 aligns across 8 bases. V shed 2 bases and J 2 bases; nucleotides not matched to a gene: 3. The CDR3 has 15 residues. Per germline, CDR1 SGDLS and CDR2 YYNGEE.

The V and J genes are TRBV29-1 and TRBJ1-1; possible D gene TRBD1, 5 bases. Germline V gene data show CDR1 as SQVTM and CDR2 as ANQGSEA. V was clipped by 7 bases and J by 1 base, with 13 bases between them. The CDR3 contains 13 residues. The CDR3: CSAEWGRNTEAFF. For the CDR3, the DNA is TGCAGCGCCGAGTGGGGGAGGAACACTGAAGCTTTCTTT.

This clonotype has only a few counts. The chain links TRBV6-1 to TRBJ2-1; 12 nucleotides agree with TRBD2. Per the germline V gene, CDR1 is MNHNS and CDR2 is SASEGT. V lost 8 bases to trimming and J lost 4 bases; unmatched junction nucleotides: 6. The CDR3 extends over 15 amino acids. CDR3 nucleotides: TGTGCCAGCCTCGTCCTAGCGGGAGGGTACAATGAGCAGTTCTTC. It translates to CASLVLAGGYNEQFF.

In its sample, this clonotype was seen once. Germline and junction disagree at one end, which may indicate a read error. The chain uses TRBV7-1 and TRBJ2-3, with D unclear. TRBV7-1 is designated an ORF whose function remains uncertain. The CDR3 sequence is 16 residues long. CDR3 amino acids: CASSPAPYLYTDTQYF. Written as DNA, the CDR3 is TGTGCCAGCAGCCCAGCCCCGTACTTATATACAGATACGCAGTATTTT.

The chain links TRBV13 to TRBJ2-2; the match to TRBD1 covers 7 bases. This CDR3 spans 16 amino acids. Germline V lookup: CDR1 PRHDT, CDR2 FYEKMQ (reference sequence). V trimming: 1 base; J trimming: 4 bases; junction bases outside the gene matches: 6. CDR3 DNA: TGTGCCAGCAGCTTAGTTCCAGGACAGGCCACCGGGGAGCTGTTTTTT. The encoded protein is CASSLVPGQATGELFF.

This rearrangement joins TRBV27 to TRBJ1-5; no clear D gene. Trimming left V 3 bases short and J 4 bases short, with 7 bases between. Germline CDR1 MNHEY, CDR2 SMNVEV (reference sequence). The CDR3 covers 13 residues. CDR3 nucleotides: TGTGCCAGCAGTTTGGGTATAAATCAGCCCCAGCATTTT. It is translated as CASSLGINQPQHF.

The rearrangement joins TRBV11-2 to TRBJ2-1, with a weak D call TRBD2 (6 bases). Germline V CDR1 and CDR2: SGHAT, FQNNGV. The CDR3 has 15 residues. V was trimmed by 1 base and J by 0 bases, leaving 7 bases between them. The CDR3 region has the DNA TGTGCCAGCAGCTTAGTCGGGAGCTCCTACAATGAGCAGTTCTTC. Protein product: CASSLVGSSYNEQFF.